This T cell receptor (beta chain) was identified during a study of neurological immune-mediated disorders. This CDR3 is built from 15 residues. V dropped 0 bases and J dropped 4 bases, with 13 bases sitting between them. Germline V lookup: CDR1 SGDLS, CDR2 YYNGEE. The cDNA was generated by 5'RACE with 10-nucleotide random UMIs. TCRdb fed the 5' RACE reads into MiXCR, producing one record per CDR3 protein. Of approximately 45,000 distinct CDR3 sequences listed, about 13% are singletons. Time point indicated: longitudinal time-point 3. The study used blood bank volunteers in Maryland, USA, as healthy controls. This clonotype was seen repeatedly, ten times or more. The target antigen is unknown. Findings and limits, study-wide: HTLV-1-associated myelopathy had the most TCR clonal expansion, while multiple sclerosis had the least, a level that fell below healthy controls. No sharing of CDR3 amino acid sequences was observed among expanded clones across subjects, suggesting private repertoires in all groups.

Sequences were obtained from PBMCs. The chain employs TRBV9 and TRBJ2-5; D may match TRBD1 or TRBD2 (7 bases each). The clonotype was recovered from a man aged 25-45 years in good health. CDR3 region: CASSVVGGGAETQYF. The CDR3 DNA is TGTGCCAGCAGCGTAGTGGGAGGGGGCGCAGAGACCCAGTACTTC.